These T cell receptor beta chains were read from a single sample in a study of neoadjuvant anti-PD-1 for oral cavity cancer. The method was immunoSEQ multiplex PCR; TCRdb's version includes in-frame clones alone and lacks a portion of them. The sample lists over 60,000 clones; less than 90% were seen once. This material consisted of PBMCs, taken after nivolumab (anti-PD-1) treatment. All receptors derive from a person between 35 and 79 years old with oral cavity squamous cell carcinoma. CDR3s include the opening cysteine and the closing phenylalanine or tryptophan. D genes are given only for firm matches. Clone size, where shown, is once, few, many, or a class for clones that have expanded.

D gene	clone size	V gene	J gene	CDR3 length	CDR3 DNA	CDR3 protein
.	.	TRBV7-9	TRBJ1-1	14	TGTGCCAGCAGCCGGGGGACCGACTTCACTGAAGCTTTCTTT	CASSRGTDFTEAFF
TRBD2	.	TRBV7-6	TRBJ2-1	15	TGTGCCAGCAGCTTAGCCGCCGGGACTAGCAATGAGCAGTTCTTC	CASSLAAGTSNEQFF
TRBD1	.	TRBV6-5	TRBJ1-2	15	TGTGCCAGCCAGGACCCCGGGACAGGGTCCTATGGCTACACCTTC	CASQDPGTGSYGYTF
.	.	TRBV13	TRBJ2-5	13	TGTGCCAGCCGGGAATGGCCGGCAGAGACCCAGTACTTC	CASREWPAETQYF
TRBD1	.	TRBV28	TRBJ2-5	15	TGTGCCAGCAGTTTCTCGGGACAGGGTTGGGAGACCCAGTACTTC	CASSFSGQGWETQYF
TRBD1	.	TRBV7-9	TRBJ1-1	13	TGTGCCAGCAGCTTGGGACAGGGCACTGAAGCTTTCTTT	CASSLGQGTEAFF
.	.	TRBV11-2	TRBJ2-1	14	TGTGCCAGCAGTACATCGAGCTCCTACAATGAGCAGTTCTTC	CASSTSSSYNEQFF
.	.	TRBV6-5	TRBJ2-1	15	TGTGCCAGCAGTTATAAACAGGTTAGCGACAATGAGCAGTTCTTC	CASSYKQVSDNEQFF
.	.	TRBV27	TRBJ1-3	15	TGTGCCAGCAGCGCCTACCAGGGGACTGGAAACACCATATATTTT	CASSAYQGTGNTIYF
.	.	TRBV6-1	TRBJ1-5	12	TGTGCCAGCAGTGAATTGAGTCAGCCCCAGCATTTT	CASSELSQPQHF
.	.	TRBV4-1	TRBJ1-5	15	TGCGCCAGCAGCCAATGGGAGGGTAACAATCAGCCCCAGCATTTT	CASSQWEGNNQPQHF
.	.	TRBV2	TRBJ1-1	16	TGTGCCAGCAGTGATAGCTGGGGGGGACAGAACACTGAAGCTTTCTTT	CASSDSWGGQNTEAFF
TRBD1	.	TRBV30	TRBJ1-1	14	TGTGCCTGGAGTTGGAGGACAGGGGGCACTGAAGCTTTCTTT	CAWSWRTGGTEAFF
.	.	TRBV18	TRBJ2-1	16	TGTGCCAGCTCACCAATGGACCCTGGGGAGTACAATGAGCAGTTCTTC	CASSPMDPGEYNEQFF
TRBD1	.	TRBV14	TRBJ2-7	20	TGTGCCAGCAGCCAATCTATAATCTCCGCTTTTCGGGACAGTATTTACGAGCAGTACTTC	CASSQSIISAFRDSIYEQYF
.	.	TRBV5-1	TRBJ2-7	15	TGCGCCAGCAGCTTGATAATAGCAACCTCCTACGAGCAGTACTTC	CASSLIIATSYEQYF
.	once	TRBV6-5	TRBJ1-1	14	TGTGCCAGCAGTTACAACAGTTTGGGCACTGAAGCTTTCTTT	CASSYNSLGTEAFF
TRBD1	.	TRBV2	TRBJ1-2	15	TGTGCCAGCAGTATAACGAGGACAGGAAACTATGGCTACACCTTC	CASSITRTGNYGYTF
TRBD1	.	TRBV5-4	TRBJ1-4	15	TGTGCCAGCAGCTTGCCGGGACAGCCTAATGAAAAACTGTTTTTT	CASSLPGQPNEKLFF
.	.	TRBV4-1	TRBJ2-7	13	TGCGCCAGCAGTCGGGACTTGAGAAGGGAGCAGTACTTC	CASSRDLRREQYF
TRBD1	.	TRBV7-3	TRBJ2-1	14	TGTGCCAGCAGTCGGGACAGGGTCGGTAATGAGCAGTTCTTC	CASSRDRVGNEQFF
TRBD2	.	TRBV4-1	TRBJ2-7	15	TGCGCCAGCAGCCAAGAACTAGCGGGGGCCTACGAGCAGTACTTC	CASSQELAGAYEQYF
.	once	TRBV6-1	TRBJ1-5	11	TGTGCCAGCAGTGAGCCCGGGACCCAGCATTTT	CASSEPGTQHF
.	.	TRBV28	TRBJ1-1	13	TGTGCCAGCAGTTTATCAGGGAACACTGAAGCTTTCTTT	CASSLSGNTEAFF
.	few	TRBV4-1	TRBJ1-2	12	TGCGCCAGCAGCCAAGTTCAGGGTGTATCCACCTTC	CASSQVQGVSTF
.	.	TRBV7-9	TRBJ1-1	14	TGTGCCAGCAGCTACGGCCCACAGGGCGCGAGAGCTTTCTTT	CASSYGPQGARAFF
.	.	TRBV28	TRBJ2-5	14	TGTGCCAGCATATCCCGACTCTACCAAGAGACCCAGTACTTC	CASISRLYQETQYF
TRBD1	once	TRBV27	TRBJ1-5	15	TGTGCCAGCAGACCCGACAGGGGACAGAATCAGCCCCAGCATTTT	CASRPDRGQNQPQHF
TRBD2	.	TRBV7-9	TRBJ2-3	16	TGTGCCAGCAGCGTGACTAGCGGGGACTACACAGATACGCAGTATTTT	CASSVTSGDYTDTQYF
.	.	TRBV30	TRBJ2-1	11	TGTGCCTGGAGTGTACTCGGGGCTCAGTTCTTC	CAWSVLGAQFF
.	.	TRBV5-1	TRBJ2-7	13	TGCGCCAGCAGGGTGGCACTCCGGGACGAGCAGTACTTC	CASRVALRDEQYF
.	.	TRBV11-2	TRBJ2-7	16	TGTGCCAGCAGCTTAGTCCTCAGGGGGGGCTCCTACGAGCAGTACTTC	CASSLVLRGGSYEQYF
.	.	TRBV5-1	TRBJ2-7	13	TGCGCCAGCAGCTCCGACAGTTCCTACGAGCAGTACTTC	CASSSDSSYEQYF
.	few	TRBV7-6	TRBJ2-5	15	TGTGCCAGCAGCTTAAGGCAGGGCACTCAAGAGACCCAGTACTTC	CASSLRQGTQETQYF
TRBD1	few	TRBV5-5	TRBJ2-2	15	TGTGCCAGCAGTTTTGGGACAGTAAACACCGGGGAGCTGTTTTTT	CASSFGTVNTGELFF
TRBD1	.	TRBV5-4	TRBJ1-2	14	TGTGCCAGCAGCTTAACAGGGGGCTACTATGGCTACACCTTC	CASSLTGGYYGYTF
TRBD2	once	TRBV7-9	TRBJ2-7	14	TGTGCCAGCAGCTCCACCGGGACTAGCTACGAGCAGTACTTC	CASSSTGTSYEQYF
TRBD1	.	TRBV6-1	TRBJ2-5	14	TGTGCCAGCAGGGGGACAGGGTGGGAGGAGACCCAGTACTTC	CASRGTGWEETQYF
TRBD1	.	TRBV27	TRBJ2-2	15	TGTGCCAGCAGCCGCCAGGGGGCCTACACCGGGGAGCTGTTTTTT	CASSRQGAYTGELFF
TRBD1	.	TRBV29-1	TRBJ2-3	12	TGCAGCGCCGGGACAGGGAGAGATACGCAGTATTTT	CSAGTGRDTQYF
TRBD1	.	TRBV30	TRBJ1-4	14	TGTGCCCGGAGTTCGGGACAGGGGAATGAAAAACTGTTTTTT	CARSSGQGNEKLFF